The 12 T cell receptor beta chains in this list originate from one sample, sequenced in a study of blood T cell repertoires in COVID-19. Generated by immunoSEQ multiplex PCR, the TCRdb table keeps only in-frame clones and is missing some. The sample yields 210,000 or so clones, over 70% seen once. Sequenced input: PBMCs or T cells enriched from blood (not recorded which). These receptors came from a woman aged 30 to 39 who had been exposed to COVID-19.

The V and J genes are TRBV5-1 and TRBJ2-3; 12 positions match TRBD2. This CDR3 contains 18 residues. J lost 1 base, V lost 2 bases, and 8 bases had no gene match. Germline assignment: CDR1 SGHRS and CDR2 YFSETQ. CDR3 sequence: CASSFGLAGLRGTDTQYF. Written as DNA, the CDR3 is TGCGCCAGCAGCTTCGGACTAGCGGGGCTTCGAGGCACAGATACGCAGTATTTT.

The chain combines TRBV9 with TRBJ2-5, with D perhaps matching TRBD1 (7 bases). From germline, CDR1 is SGDLS and CDR2 YYNGEE. The germline V and J ends were trimmed by 6 bases and 5 bases, with 17 bases remaining between them. This CDR3 region has 14 residues. The CDR3 DNA reads TGTGCCAGCACCCCAGGGGGGTCGTGGGAGACCCAGTACTTC. Its translation: CASTPGGSWETQYF.

CDR3 loop: CASSRPTSGLSTDTQYF. The DNA of the CDR3 is TGTGCCAGCAGTAGACCGACTAGCGGGCTGAGCACAGATACGCAGTATTTT. V and J are TRBV28 and TRBJ2-3; 10 positions agree with TRBD2. Losses at the gene ends were 5 bases for V and 0 bases for J; bases not matched to a gene: 8. This CDR3 contains 17 residues. The germline gives CDR1 MDHEN, CDR2 SYDVKM. The full variable domain, with the rest looked up from reference TRBV28 and TRBJ2-3, is DVKVTQSSRYLVKRTGEKVFLECVQDMDHENMFWYRQDPGLGLRLIYFSYDVKMKEKGDIPEGYSVSREKKERFSLILESASTNQTSMYLCASSRPTSGLSTDTQYFGPGTRLTVL.

This clone has a handful of counts. The gene calls are TRBV19 and TRBJ1-2, with D perhaps matching TRBD1 (6 bases). Deletions cut 1 base from V and 3 bases from J, with 9 bases between. Germline V gives CDR1 LNHDA, CDR2 SQIVND (reference sequence). CDR3 length: 14 amino acids. CDR3 DNA: TGTGCCAGTAGTATAGCTGCAGGGGACTATGGCTACACCTTC. Protein product: CASSIAAGDYGYTF.

The chain has TRBV28 and TRBJ1-2; tentatively, D is TRBD1 (5 bases). Germline-derived CDR1 and CDR2 are MDHEN and SYDVKM. V dropped 2 bases and J dropped 5 bases, with 12 bases sitting between them. The CDR3 totals 14 residues. CDR3 region: CASSLGGGEYGYTF. In nucleotides, the CDR3 is TGTGCCAGCAGTTTAGGAGGAGGGGAGTATGGCTACACCTTC.

J is TRBJ2-7 and V is TRBV5-1, with 7 bases matching TRBD1. CDR1 SGHRS and CDR2 YFSETQ come from the germline V gene. V shed 6 bases, J shed 2 bases, and the junction held 8 bases outside the gene matches. The CDR3 runs 14 residues. The CDR3 DNA reads TGCGCCAGCAAACCCGGGACAGCGACCTACGAGCAGTACTTC. Its protein product is CASKPGTATYEQYF. Full variable domain (missing parts from reference TRBV5-1 and TRBJ2-7): KAGVTQTPRYLIKTRGQQVTLSCSPISGHRSVSWYQQTPGQGLQFLFEYFSETQRNKGNFPGRFSGRQFSNSRSEMNVSTLELGDSALYLCASKPGTATYEQYFGPGTRLTVT.

V gene TRBV30 combines with J gene TRBJ2-7; TRBD2 might be the D (5 bases). Germline V gene sequence: CDR1 GTSNPN, CDR2 SVGIG (reference sequence). V was trimmed by 7 bases and J by 0 bases, leaving 19 bases between them. The CDR3 has 15 residues. The CDR3 sequence is CALNTGTKSSYEQYF. CDR3 nucleotide sequence: TGTGCCTTAAATACGGGAACAAAAAGCTCCTACGAGCAGTACTTC. The full variable domain, with the rest looked up from reference TRBV30 and TRBJ2-7, is SQTIHQWPATLVQPVGSPLSLECTVEGTSNPNLYWYRQAAGRGLQLLFYSVGIGQISSEVPQNLSASRPQDRQFILSSKKLLLSDSGFYLCALNTGTKSSYEQYFGPGTRLTVT.

V gene TRBV7-9 combines with J gene TRBJ1-2; 7 bases fit TRBD1. The CDR3 is 15 amino acids. The junction had 4 bases not matched to a gene; V was cut back by 1 base and J by 2 bases. The germline CDR1 and CDR2 sequences are SEHNR and FQNEAQ (reference sequence). The CDR3 DNA sequence: TGTGCCAGCAGCTTAGGACAGGGTCTAAACTATGGCTACACCTTC. Amino acids: CASSLGQGLNYGYTF.

The chain combines TRBV6-5 with TRBJ1-2, with D tentatively TRBD1 (6 bases). Germline V gene sequence: CDR1 MNHEY, CDR2 SVGAGI. V was cut by 8 bases and J by 2 bases, with 18 bases left in between. The CDR3 consists of 15 residues. The CDR3 spells CASLRSDRRNYGYTF. The CDR3, as DNA: TGTGCCAGCTTACGCTCCGACAGGCGGAACTATGGCTACACCTTC.

The chain uses TRBV6-6 and TRBJ1-5; 11 bases match TRBD1. This CDR3 region has 15 residues. The junction had 4 bases not matched to a gene; V was cut back by 2 bases and J by 7 bases. Germline loops: CDR1 MNHNY, CDR2 SVGAGI (reference sequence). CDR3 nucleotides: TGTGCCAGCAGTTACGGACAGGGGGCTCGGCAGCCCCAGCATTTT. Translated, it gives CASSYGQGARQPQHF.

This clone was found a few times. The V call is TRBV30, the J call TRBJ2-3; a weak D match, TRBD2 (5 bases). The CDR3 covers 13 residues. V dropped 4 bases and J dropped 0 bases, with 8 bases sitting between them. Germline V gene lookup returns CDR1 GTSNPN and CDR2 SVGIG (reference sequence). The CDR3 DNA follows: TGTGCCTGGACCGAGGGTAGCACAGATACGCAGTATTTT. This codes for CAWTEGSTDTQYF.

The J gene is TRBJ2-7, the V gene TRBV30; TRBD1 matches 10 bases. The CDR3 length is 14 residues. Looked up from germline, CDR1 is GTSNPN and CDR2 is SVGIG (reference sequence). V shed 0 bases, J shed 5 bases, and the junction held 4 bases outside the gene matches. CDR3 nucleotides: TGTGCCTGGAGTGTTTGGGACAGGGGTAACGAGCAGTACTTC. This sequence encodes CAWSVWDRGNEQYF. The entire variable domain, with the rest obtained from reference TRBV30 and TRBJ2-7, is as follows: SQTIHQWPATLVQPVGSPLSLECTVEGTSNPNLYWYRQAAGRGLQLLFYSVGIGQISSEVPQNLSASRPQDRQFILSSKKLLLSDSGFYLCAWSVWDRGNEQYFGPGTRLTVT.